The TCR beta chain under discussion was sequenced for a study of vaccination and CD4 T cells after COVID-19. Overall study: Controls had a CEFX pool, an HIV-1 Nef pool, or no peptide added.

A note on this clonotype: As yet, its antigen is unknown.

Treatment reported: roughly 10-day PBMC culture with coronavirus spike peptide pools or control peptides (ViraFEST assay). Harvesting of the unexposed donor's CD4+ T cells predated the COVID-19 pandemic (2011-2018). This CDR3 is built from 16 residues. Germline V CDR1 and CDR2: DFQATT, SNEGSKA (reference sequence). V lost 0 bases and J lost 0, with 13 bases in between. The Oncomine TCR Beta short-read assay sequenced DNA from cultured CD4+ T cells. TCRdb independently ran MiXCR on the PCR reads; one entry per CDR3 protein. The table shows 5,500 to 8,000 distinct CDR3 sequences, with 45% to 65% occurring only once.

The sequencing input was CD4+ T cells from blood, cultured in vitro. The V and J genes are TRBV20-1 and TRBJ2-3; possible D gene TRBD2, 5 bases. This TCR was recovered from a human donor in good health. The CDR3 loop reads CSARDMGRSSTDTQYF. The CDR3 DNA is TGCAGTGCTAGAGATATGGGGAGATCTAGCACAGATACGCAGTATTTT.